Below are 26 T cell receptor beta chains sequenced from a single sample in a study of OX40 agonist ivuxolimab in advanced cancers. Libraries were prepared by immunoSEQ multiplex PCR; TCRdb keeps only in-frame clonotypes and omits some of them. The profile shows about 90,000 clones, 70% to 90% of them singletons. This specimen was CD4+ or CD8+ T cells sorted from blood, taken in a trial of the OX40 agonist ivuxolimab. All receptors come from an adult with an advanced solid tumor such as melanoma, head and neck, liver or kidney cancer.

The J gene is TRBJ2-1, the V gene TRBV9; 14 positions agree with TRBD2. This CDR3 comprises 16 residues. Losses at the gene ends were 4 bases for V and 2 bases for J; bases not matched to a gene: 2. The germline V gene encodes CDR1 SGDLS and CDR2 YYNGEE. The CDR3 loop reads CASSSGLAGAYNEQFF. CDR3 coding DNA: TGTGCCAGCAGCTCGGGACTAGCGGGAGCCTACAATGAGCAGTTCTTC.

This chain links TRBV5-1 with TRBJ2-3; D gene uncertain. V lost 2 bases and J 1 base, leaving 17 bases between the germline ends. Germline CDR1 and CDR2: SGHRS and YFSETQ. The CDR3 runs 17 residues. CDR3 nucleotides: TGCGCCAGCAGCTTTGATCCCCGCGAGAGCGGCACAGATACGCAGTATTTT. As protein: CASSFDPRESGTDTQYF.

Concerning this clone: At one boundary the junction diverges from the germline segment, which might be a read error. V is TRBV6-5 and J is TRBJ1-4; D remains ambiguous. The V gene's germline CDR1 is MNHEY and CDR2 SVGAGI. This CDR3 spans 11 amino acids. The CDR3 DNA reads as TGTGCCAGCATACTTCCCCCAGACCTACCTTTT. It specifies CASILPPDLPF.

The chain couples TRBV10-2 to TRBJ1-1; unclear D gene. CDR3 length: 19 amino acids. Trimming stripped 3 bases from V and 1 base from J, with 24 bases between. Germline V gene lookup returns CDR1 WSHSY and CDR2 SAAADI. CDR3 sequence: CASSEFYLGLSARNTEAFF. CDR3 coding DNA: TGCGCCAGCAGTGAATTTTATCTTGGGTTATCGGCTAGGAACACTGAAGCTTTCTTT.

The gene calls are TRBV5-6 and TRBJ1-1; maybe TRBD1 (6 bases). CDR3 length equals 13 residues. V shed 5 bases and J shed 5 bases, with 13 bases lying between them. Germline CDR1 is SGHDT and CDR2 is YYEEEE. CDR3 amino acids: CASSQGWETEAFF. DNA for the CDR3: TGTGCCAGCAGTCAGGGGTGGGAAACTGAAGCTTTCTTT. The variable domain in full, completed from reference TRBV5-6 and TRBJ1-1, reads DAGVTQSPTHLIKTRGQQVTLRCSPKSGHDTVSWYQQALGQGPQFIFQYYEEEERQRGNFPDRFSGHQFPNYSSELNVNALLLGDSALYLCASSQGWETEAFFGQGTRLTVV.

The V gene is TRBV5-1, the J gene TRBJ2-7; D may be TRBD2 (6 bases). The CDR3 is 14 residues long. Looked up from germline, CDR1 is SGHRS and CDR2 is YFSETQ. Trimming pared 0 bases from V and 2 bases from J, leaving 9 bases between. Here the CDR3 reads CASSLAPGAYEQYF. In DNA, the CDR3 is TGCGCCAGCAGCTTGGCGCCGGGAGCCTACGAGCAGTACTTC.

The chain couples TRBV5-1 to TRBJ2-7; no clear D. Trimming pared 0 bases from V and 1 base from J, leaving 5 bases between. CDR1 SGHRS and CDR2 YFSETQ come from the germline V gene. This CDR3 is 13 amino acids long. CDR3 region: CASSLGQSYEQYF. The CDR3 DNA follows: TGCGCCAGCAGCTTGGGGCAGTCCTACGAGCAGTACTTC.

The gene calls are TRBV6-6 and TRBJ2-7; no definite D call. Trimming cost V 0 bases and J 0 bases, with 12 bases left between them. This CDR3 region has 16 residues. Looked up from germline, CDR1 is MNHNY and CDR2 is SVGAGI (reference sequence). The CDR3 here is CASSYSPRPSSYEQYF. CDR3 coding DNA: TGTGCCAGCAGTTACTCGCCCAGGCCGAGCTCCTACGAGCAGTACTTC.

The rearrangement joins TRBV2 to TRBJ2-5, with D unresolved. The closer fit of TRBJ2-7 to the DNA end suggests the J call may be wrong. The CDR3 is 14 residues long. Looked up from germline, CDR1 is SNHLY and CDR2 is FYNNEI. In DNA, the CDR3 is TGTGCCAGCAAGCTGGGCAGCGTCACCTACGAGCAGTACTTC. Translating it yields CASKLGSVTYEQYF.

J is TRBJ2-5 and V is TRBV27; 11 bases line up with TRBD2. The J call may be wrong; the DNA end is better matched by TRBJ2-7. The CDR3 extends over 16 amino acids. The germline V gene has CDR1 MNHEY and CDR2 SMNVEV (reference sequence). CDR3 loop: CASSGGGTSGAYEQYF. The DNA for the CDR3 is TGTGCCAGCAGTGGGGGAGGGACTAGCGGTGCCTACGAGCAGTACTTC.

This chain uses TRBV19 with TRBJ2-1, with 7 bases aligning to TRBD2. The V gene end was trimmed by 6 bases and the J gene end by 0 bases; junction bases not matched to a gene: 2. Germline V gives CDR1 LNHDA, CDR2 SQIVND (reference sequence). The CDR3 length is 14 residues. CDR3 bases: TGTGCCAGTAGCAGGGACTACTCCTACAATGAGCAGTTCTTC. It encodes CASSRDYSYNEQFF.

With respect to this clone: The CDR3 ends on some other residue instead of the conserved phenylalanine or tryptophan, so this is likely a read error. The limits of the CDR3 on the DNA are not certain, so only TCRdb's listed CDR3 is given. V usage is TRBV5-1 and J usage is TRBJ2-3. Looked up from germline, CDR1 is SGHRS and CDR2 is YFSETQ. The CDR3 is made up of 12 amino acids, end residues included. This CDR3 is CASSLRYLFNRI.

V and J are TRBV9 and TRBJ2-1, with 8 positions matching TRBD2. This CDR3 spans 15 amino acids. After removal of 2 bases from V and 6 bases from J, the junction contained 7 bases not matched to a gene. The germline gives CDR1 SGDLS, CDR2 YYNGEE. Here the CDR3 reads CASSVGTSLFNEQFF. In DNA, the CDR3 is TGTGCCAGCAGCGTCGGGACTAGTCTGTTCAATGAGCAGTTCTTC.

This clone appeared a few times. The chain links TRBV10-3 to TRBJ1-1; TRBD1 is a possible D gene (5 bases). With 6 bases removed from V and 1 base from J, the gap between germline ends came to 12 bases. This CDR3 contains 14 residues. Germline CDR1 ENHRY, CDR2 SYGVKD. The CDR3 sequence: CAIRILGQNTEAFF. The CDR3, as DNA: TGTGCCATCAGAATCCTAGGACAGAACACTGAAGCTTTCTTT.

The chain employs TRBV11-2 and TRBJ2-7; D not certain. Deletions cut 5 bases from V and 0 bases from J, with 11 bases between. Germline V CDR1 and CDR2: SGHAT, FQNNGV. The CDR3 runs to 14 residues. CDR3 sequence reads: CASSPFDNSYEQYF. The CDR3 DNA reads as TGTGCCAGCAGCCCTTTTGACAACTCCTACGAGCAGTACTTC.

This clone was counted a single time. The CDR3: CASSRQGQAYEQYF. DNA of the CDR3: TGTGCCAGCAGCCGACAGGGCCAAGCCTACGAGCAGTACTTC. The J gene is TRBJ2-7, the V gene TRBV5-6; 7 positions agree with TRBD1. Per the germline V gene, CDR1 is SGHDT and CDR2 is YYEEEE. J was trimmed by 2 bases and V by 4 bases; bases with no gene match: 6. CDR3 length equals 14 residues.

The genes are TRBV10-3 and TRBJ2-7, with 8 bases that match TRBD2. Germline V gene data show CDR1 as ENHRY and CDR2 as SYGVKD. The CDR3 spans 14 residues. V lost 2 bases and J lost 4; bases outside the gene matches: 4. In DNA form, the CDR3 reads TGTGCCATCAGTGAGCCCGGGACTAGATACGAGCAGTACTTC. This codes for CAISEPGTRYEQYF.

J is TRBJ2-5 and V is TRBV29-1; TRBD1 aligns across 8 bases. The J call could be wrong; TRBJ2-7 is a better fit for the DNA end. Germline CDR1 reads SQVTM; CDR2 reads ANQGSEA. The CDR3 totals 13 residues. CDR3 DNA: TGCAGCGTTGGACAGGGGTGGTCCTACGAGCAGTACTTC. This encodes CSVGQGWSYEQYF.

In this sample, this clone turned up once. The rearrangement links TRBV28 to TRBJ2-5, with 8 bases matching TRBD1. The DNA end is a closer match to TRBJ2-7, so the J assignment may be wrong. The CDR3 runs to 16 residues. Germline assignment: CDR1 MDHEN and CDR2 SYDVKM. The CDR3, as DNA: TGTGCCAGCAGTTTGTTGTATCGGGACAGGACCTACGAGCAGTACTTC. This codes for CASSLLYRDRTYEQYF.

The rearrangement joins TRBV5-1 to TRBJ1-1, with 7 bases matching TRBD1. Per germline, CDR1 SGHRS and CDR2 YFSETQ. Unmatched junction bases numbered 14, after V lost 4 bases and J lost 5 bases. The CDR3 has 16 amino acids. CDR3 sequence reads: CASSPPPNRGRTEAFF. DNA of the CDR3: TGCGCCAGCAGCCCCCCACCTAACAGGGGACGAACTGAAGCTTTCTTT. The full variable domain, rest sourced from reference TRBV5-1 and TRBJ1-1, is KAGVTQTPRYLIKTRGQQVTLSCSPISGHRSVSWYQQTPGQGLQFLFEYFSETQRNKGNFPGRFSGRQFSNSRSEMNVSTLELGDSALYLCASSPPPNRGRTEAFFGQGTRLTVV.

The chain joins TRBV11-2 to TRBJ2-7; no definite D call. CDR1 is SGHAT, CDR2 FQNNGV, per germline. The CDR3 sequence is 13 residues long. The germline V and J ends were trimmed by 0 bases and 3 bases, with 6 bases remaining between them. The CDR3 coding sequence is TGTGCCAGCAGCTTAGATAGACGCTACGAGCAGTACTTC. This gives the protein CASSLDRRYEQYF. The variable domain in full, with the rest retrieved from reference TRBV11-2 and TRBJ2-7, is EAGVAQSPRYKIIEKRQSVAFWCNPISGHATLYWYQQILGQGPKLLIQFQNNGVVDDSQLPKDRFSAERLKGVDSTLKIQPAKLEDSAVYLCASSLDRRYEQYFGPGTRLTVT.

CDR3 sequence: CASSSEGYGYTF. Written as DNA, the CDR3 is TGTGCCAGCAGCTCCGAGGGGTATGGCTACACCTTC. This chain connects TRBV7-6 to TRBJ1-2; perhaps TRBD1 as D (5 bases). CDR1 and CDR2 from the germline V gene are SGHVS and FNYEAQ. Trimming removed 4 bases at V and 5 bases at J, with 8 bases between. This CDR3 is 12 amino acids long.

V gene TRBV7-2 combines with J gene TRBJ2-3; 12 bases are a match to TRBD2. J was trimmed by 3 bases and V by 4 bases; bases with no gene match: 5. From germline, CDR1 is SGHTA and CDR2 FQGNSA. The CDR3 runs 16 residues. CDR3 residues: CASSSSLAGGTDTQYF. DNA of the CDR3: TGTGCCAGCAGCTCGAGCCTAGCGGGAGGGACAGATACGCAGTATTTT.

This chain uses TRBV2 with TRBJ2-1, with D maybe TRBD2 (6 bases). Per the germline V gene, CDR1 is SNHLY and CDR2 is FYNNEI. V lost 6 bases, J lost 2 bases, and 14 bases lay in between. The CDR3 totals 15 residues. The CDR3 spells CASRDSGTTYNEQFF. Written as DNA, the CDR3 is TGTGCCAGCAGGGATAGCGGAACTACCTACAATGAGCAGTTCTTC. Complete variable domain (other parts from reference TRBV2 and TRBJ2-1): EPEVTQTPSHQVTQMGQEVILRCVPISNHLYFYWYRQILGQKVEFLVSFYNNEISEKSEIFDDQFSVERPDGSNFTLKIRSTKLEDSAMYFCASRDSGTTYNEQFFGPGTRLTVL.

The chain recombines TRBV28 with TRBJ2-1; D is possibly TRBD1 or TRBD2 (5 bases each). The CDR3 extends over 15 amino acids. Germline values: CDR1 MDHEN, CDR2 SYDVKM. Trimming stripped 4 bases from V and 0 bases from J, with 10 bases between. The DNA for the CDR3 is TGTGCCAGCAGTTCCGGGACCCGCTCCTACAATGAGCAGTTCTTC. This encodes CASSSGTRSYNEQFF.

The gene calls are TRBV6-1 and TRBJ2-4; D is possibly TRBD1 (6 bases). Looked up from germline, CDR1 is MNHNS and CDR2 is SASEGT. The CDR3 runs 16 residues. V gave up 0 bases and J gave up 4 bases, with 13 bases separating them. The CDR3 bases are TGTGCCAGCAGTGAAGCGCTCTCGGACAGAAAAAACATTCAGTACTTC. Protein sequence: CASSEALSDRKNIQYF.